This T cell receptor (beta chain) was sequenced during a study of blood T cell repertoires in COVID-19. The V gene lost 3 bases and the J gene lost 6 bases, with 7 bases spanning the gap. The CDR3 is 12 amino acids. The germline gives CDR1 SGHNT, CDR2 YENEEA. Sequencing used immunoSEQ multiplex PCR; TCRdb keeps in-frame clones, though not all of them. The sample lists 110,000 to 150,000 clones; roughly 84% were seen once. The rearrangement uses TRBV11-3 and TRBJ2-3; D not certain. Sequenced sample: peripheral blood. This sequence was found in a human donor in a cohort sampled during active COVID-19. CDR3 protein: CASSFDGDTQYF. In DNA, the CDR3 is TGTGCCAGCAGCTTCGACGGGGATACGCAGTATTTT.